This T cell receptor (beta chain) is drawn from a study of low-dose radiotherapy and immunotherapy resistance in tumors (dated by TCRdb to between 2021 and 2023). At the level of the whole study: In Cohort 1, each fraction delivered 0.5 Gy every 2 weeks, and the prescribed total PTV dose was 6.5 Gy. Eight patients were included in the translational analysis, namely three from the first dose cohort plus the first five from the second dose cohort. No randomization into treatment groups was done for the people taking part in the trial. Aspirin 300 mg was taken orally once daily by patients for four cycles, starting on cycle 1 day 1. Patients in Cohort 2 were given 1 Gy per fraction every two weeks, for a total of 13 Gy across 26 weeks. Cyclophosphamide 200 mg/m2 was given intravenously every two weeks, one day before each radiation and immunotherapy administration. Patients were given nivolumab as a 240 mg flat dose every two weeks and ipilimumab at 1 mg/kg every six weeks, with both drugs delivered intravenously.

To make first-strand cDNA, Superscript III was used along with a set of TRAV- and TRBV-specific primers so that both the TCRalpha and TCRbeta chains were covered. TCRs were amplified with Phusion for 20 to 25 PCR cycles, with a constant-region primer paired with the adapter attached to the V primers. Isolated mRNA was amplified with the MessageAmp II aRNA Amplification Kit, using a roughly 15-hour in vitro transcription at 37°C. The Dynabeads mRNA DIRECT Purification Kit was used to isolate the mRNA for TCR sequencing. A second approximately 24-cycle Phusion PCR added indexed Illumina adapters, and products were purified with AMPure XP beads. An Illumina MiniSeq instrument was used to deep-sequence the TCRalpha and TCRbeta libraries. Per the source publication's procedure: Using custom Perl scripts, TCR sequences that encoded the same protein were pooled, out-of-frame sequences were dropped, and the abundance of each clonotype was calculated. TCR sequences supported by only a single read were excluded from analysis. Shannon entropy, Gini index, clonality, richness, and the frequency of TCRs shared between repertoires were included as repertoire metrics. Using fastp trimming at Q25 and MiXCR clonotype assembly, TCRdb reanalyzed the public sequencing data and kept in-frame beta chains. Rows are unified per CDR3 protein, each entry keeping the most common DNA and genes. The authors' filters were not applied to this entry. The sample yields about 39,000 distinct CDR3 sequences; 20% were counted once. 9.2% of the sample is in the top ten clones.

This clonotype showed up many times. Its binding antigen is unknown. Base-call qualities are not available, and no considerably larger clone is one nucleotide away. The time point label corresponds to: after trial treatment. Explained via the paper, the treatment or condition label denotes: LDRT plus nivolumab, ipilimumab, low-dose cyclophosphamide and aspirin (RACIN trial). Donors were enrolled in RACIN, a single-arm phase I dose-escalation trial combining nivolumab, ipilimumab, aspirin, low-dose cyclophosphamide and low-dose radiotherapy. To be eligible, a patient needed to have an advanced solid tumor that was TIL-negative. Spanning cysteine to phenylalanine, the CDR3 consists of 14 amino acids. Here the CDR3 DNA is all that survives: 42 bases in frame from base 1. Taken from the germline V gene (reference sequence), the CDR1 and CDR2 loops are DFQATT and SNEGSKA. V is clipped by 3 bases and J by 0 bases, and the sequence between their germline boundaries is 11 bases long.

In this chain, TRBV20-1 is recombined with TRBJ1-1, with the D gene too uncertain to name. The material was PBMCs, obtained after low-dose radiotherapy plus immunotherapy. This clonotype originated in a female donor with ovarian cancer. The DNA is TGCAGTGCTAGGCCAGGAGACTTGAACACTGAAGCTTTCTTT. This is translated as CSARPGDLNTEAFF.